This T cell receptor (beta chain) was sequenced during a study of brain T cells in children with intractable seizures. Sequencing was limited to surgery cases with top T cell transcript signatures in brain tissue. A note on this clone: The antigen is unknown.

Study conclusions and caveats: Viral specificity was inferred only from CDR3 similarity; HCMV serostatus was unknown.

Libraries were prepared by immunoSEQ multiplex PCR; TCRdb keeps only in-frame clonotypes and omits some of them. The table lists approximately 2,000 clones, roughly 80% of them singletons. Deletions cut 0 bases from V and 7 bases from J, with 16 bases between. The CDR3 is 17 residues long. In germline, CDR1 is LGHNA, CDR2 YSLEER. The chain carries TRBV4-3 and TRBJ1-6; D might be TRBD1 (5 bases). The receptor's source is a girl aged 2 to 10 with tuberous sclerosis and intractable seizures. The sequencing here drew on resected brain tissue, taken at surgery. CDR3 DNA sequence: TGCGCCAGCAGCCAAGATAACATAGGGGACCGAAATTCACCCCTCCACTTT. Protein product: CASSQDNIGDRNSPLHF.